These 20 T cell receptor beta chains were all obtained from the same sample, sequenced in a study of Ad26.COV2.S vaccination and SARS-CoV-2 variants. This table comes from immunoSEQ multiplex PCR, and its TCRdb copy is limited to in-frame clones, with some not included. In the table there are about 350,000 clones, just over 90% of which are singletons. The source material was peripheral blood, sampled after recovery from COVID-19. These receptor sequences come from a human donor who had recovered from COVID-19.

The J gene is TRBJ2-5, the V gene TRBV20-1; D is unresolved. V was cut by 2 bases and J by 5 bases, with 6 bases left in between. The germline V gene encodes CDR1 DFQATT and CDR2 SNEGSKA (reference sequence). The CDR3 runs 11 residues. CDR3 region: CSARHVETQYF. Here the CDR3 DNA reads TGCAGTGCTAGACACGTCGAGACCCAGTACTTC.

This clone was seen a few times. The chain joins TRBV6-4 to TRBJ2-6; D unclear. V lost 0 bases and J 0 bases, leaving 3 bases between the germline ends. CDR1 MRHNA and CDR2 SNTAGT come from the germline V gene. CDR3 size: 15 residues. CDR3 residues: CASSDSISGANVLTF. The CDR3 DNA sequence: TGTGCCAGCAGTGACTCAATCTCTGGGGCCAACGTCCTGACTTTC.

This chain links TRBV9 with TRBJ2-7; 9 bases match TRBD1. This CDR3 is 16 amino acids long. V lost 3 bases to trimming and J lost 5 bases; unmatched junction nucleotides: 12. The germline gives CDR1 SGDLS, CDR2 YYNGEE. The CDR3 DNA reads TGTGCCAGCAGCGCCGGGGAGGGGACAGGGCGCCACGAGCAGTACTTC. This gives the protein CASSAGEGTGRHEQYF.

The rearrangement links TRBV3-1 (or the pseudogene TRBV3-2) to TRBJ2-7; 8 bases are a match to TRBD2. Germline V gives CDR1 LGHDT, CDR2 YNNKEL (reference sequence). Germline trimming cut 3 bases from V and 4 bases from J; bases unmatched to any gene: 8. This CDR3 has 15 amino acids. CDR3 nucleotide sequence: TGTGCCAGCAGCCAGAAACTAGCGGCGCATTACGAGCAGTACTTC. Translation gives CASSQKLAAHYEQYF.

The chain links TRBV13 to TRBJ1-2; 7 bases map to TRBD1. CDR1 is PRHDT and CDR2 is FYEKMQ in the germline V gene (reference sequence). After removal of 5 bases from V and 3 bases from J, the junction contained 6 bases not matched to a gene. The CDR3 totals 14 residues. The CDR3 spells CASSERTGHYGYTF. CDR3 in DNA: TGTGCCAGCAGCGAAAGGACAGGCCACTATGGCTACACCTTC.

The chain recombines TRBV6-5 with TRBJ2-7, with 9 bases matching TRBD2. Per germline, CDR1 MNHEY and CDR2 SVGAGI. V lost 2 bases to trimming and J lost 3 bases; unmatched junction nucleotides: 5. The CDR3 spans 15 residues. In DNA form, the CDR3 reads TGTGCCAGCAGTTACGGCACAGCGGGGGGCTACGAGCAGTACTTC. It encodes CASSYGTAGGYEQYF.

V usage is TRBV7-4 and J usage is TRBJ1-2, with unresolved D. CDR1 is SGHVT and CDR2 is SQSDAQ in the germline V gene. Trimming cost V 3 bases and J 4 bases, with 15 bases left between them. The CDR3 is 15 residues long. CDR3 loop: CASSFNTGLSYGYTF. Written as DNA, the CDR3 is TGTGCCAGCAGCTTTAACACGGGTTTATCCTATGGCTACACCTTC.

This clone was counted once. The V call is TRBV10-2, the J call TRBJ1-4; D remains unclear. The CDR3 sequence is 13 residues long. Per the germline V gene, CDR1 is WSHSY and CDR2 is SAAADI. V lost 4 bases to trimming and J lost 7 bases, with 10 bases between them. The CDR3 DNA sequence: TGCGCCAGCAGTGTCGGGTTTGGTGAAAAACTGTTTTTT. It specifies CASSVGFGEKLFF.

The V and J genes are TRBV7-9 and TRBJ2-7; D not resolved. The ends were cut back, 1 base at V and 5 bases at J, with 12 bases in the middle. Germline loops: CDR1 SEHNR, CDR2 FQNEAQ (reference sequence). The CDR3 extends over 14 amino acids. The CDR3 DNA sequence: TGTGCCAGCAGCTTAGGTGGGCGTTCCCACGAGCAGTACTTC. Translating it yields CASSLGGRSHEQYF.

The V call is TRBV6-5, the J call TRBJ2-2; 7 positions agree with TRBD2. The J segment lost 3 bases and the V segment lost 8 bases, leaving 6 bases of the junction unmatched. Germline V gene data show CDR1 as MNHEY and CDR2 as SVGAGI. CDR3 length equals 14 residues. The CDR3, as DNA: TGTGCCAGCCTGGGGGGGGACCACACCGGGGAGCTGTTTTTT. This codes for CASLGGDHTGELFF.

CDR3 sequence (DNA): TGTGCCAGCAGCTTAGATGAGGGCTTCTCCTATGGCTACACCTTC. Translated, it gives CASSLDEGFSYGYTF. The V and J genes are TRBV7-9 and TRBJ1-2, with D hard to call. The V end lost 1 base, the J end lost 4 bases, and 13 bases lay between the germline ends. Germline-derived CDR1 and CDR2 are SEHNR and FQNEAQ (reference sequence). The CDR3 is 15 residues long.

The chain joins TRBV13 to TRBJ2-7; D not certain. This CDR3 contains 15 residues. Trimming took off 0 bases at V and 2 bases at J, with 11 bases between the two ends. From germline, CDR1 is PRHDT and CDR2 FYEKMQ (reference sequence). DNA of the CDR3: TGTGCCAGCAGCTTAGGAGGTCCACAAACCTACGAGCAGTACTTC. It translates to CASSLGGPQTYEQYF.

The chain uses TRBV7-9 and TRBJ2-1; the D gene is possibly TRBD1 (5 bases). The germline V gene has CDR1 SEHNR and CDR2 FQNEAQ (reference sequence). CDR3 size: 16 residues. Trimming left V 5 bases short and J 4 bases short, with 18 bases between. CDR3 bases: TGTGCCAGCAGCCCCCCGTGGAGCAGGGTTTACAATGAGCAGTTCTTC. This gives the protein CASSPPWSRVYNEQFF.

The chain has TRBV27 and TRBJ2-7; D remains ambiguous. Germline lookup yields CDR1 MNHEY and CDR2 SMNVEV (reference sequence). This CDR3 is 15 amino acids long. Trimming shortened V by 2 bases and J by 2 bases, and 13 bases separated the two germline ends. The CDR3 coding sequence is TGTGCCAGCAGTTTAGGAACTTCCCTAACCTACGAGCAGTACTTC. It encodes CASSLGTSLTYEQYF.

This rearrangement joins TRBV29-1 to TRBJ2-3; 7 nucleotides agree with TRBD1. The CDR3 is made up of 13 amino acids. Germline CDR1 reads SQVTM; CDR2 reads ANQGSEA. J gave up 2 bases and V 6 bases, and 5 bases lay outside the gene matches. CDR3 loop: CSVRDSVTDTQYF. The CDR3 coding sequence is TGCAGCGTCCGGGACAGCGTCACAGATACGCAGTATTTT.

Written as DNA, the CDR3 is TGTGCCAGCAGTTTGTCAGGGCTAAGTGGCTACACCTTC. It translates to CASSLSGLSGYTF. This chain joins TRBV12-3 or TRBV12-4 and TRBJ1-2, with D perhaps TRBD1 (5 bases). V dropped 3 bases and J dropped 7 bases, with 12 bases sitting between them. The CDR3 is made up of 13 amino acids.

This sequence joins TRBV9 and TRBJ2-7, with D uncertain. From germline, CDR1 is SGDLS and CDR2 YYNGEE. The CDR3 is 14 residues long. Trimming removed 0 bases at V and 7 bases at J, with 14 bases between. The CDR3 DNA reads TGTGCCAGCAGCGTAGCTACCGGCTCTCGAGAGCAGTACTTC. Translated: CASSVATGSREQYF.

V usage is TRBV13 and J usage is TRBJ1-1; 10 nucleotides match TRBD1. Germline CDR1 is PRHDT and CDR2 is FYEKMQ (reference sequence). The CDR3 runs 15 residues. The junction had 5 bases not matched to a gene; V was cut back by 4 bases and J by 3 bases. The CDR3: CASSYLGTGDTEAFF. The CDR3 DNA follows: TGTGCCAGCAGCTACCTTGGGACAGGGGACACTGAAGCTTTCTTT.

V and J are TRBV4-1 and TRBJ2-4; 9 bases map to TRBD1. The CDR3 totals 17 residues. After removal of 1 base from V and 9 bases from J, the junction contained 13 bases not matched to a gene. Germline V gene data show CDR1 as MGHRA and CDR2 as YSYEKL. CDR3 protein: CASSQGYRGPSPSIQYF. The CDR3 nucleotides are TGCGCCAGCAGCCAAGGGTACAGGGGGCCGAGCCCCAGCATTCAGTACTTC.

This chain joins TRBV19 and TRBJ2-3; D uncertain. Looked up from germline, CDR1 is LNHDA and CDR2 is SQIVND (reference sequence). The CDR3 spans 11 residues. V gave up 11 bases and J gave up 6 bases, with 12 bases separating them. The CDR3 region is CAAVGPDTQYF. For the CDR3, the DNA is TGTGCCGCCGTCGGCCCGGATACGCAGTATTTT.